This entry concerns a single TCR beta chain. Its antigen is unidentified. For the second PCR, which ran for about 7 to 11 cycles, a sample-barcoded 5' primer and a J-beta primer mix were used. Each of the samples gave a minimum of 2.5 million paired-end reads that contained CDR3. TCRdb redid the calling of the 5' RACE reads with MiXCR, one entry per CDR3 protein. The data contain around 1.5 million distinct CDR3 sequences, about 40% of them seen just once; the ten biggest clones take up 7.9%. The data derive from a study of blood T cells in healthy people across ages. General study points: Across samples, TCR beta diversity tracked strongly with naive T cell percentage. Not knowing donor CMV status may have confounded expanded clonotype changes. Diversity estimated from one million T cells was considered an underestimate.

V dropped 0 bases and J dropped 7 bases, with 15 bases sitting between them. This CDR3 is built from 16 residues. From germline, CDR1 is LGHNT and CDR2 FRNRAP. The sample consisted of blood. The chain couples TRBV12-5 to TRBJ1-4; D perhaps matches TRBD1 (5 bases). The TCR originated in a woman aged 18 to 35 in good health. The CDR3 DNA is TGTGCTAGTGGTTTGGTGGGGGAAATCCTTCTTGAAAAACTGTTTTTT. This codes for CASGLVGEILLEKLFF.